Shown below are 27 T cell receptor beta chains from a single sample sequenced in a study of T cell responses to AZD1222 COVID-19 vaccine. Sequenced by immunoSEQ multiplex PCR; TCRdb stores in-frame clones only, minus some. Here the sample spans about 86,000 clones, 60% to 80% being singletons. The source material was peripheral blood, sampled on day 0 of AZD1222 vaccination. The receptors stem from an adult in good health.

The CDR3 region is CASSFPSRGVYEQFF. The CDR3 bases are TGTGCCAGCAGCTTCCCCTCAAGAGGGGTCTATGAGCAGTTCTTC. V gene TRBV7-8 combines with J gene TRBJ2-1, with D tentatively TRBD1 or TRBD2 (5 bases each). The CDR3 length is 15 residues. V was shortened by 3 bases and J by 8 bases, with 17 bases between the two germline ends. Germline CDR1 SGHVS, CDR2 FQNEAQ.

The V call is TRBV27, the J call TRBJ2-7; 12 bases map to TRBD2. V lost 7 bases, J lost 2 bases, and 12 bases stayed unmatched. Germline V gene lookup returns CDR1 MNHEY and CDR2 SMNVEV (reference sequence). CDR3 length: 17 amino acids. CDR3 nucleotide sequence: TGTGCCAGCACTTCAAGCGGACTAGCGGGAAGAGCCTACGAGCAGTACTTC. Translated, it gives CASTSSGLAGRAYEQYF.

This clone was observed once. This chain joins TRBV2 and TRBJ1-5; 7 bases align to TRBD1. Trimming removed 3 bases from V and 2 bases from J; junction bases left unmatched: 4. The CDR3 length is 15 residues. The germline CDR1 and CDR2 sequences are SNHLY and FYNNEI. Here the CDR3 reads CASSEGQLGNQPQHF. The CDR3, as DNA: TGTGCCAGCAGTGAGGGACAGCTAGGCAATCAGCCCCAGCATTTT.

The chain is built from TRBV28 and TRBJ2-5; D not certain. The length of the CDR3 is 14 residues. V lost 0 bases, J lost 3 bases, and 8 bases lay in between. In germline, CDR1 is MDHEN, CDR2 SYDVKM. The DNA for the CDR3 is TGTGCCAGCAGTTTATGGGATCCGAAAGAGACCCAGTACTTC. It codes for CASSLWDPKETQYF.

J is TRBJ2-7 and V is TRBV11-2; 10 bases are shared with TRBD2. V lost 5 bases and J lost 1; bases outside the gene matches: 5. Germline CDR1 and CDR2: SGHAT and FQNNGV. The CDR3 is made up of 15 amino acids. The CDR3 nucleotides read TGTGCCAGCAGCCTTTATAGCGGGAGGTCCTACGAGCAGTACTTC. Its translation is CASSLYSGRSYEQYF.

CDR3 nucleotide sequence: TGCGCCAGCAGCTTGGTCGAGCGGGGAACCAATGAGCAGTTCTTC. Protein product: CASSLVERGTNEQFF. The chain joins TRBV5-1 to TRBJ2-1; 7 positions match TRBD2. J gave up 6 bases and V 0 bases, and 6 bases lay outside the gene matches. The CDR3 totals 15 residues. Per germline, CDR1 SGHRS and CDR2 YFSETQ. Drawing the rest from reference TRBV5-1 and TRBJ2-1, the complete variable domain is KAGVTQTPRYLIKTRGQQVTLSCSPISGHRSVSWYQQTPGQGLQFLFEYFSETQRNKGNFPGRFSGRQFSNSRSEMNVSTLELGDSALYLCASSLVERGTNEQFFGPGTRLTVL.

This clone has just a few counts. This chain links TRBV3-1 (or the pseudogene TRBV3-2) with TRBJ1-1; possible D gene TRBD1, 6 bases. Trimming stripped 4 bases from V and 5 bases from J, with 17 bases between. CDR3 length: 15 residues. CDR1 is LGHDT and CDR2 is YNNKEL in the germline V gene (reference sequence). In DNA, the CDR3 is TGTGCCAGCAGCCCCCCCCGGGGGCCGGAGACTGAAGCTTTCTTT. It codes for CASSPPRGPETEAFF.

This chain uses TRBV7-9 with TRBJ1-1, with D hard to call. The CDR3 spans 13 residues. Trimming took off 5 bases at V and 1 base at J, with 8 bases between the two ends. The germline V gene encodes CDR1 SEHNR and CDR2 FQNEAQ (reference sequence). The CDR3 region is CASSAASNTEAFF. The CDR3 DNA sequence: TGTGCCAGCAGCGCCGCCTCGAACACTGAAGCTTTCTTT.

The chain employs TRBV5-1 and TRBJ2-1, with a possible D match to TRBD2 (6 bases). Trimming removed 4 bases at V and 0 bases at J, with 14 bases between. The CDR3 totals 16 residues. CDR1 and CDR2 (germline): SGHRS, YFSETQ. CDR3 sequence (DNA): TGCGCCAGCAGCCCGTTGGGACTCAGCTCCTACAATGAGCAGTTCTTC. This gives the protein CASSPLGLSSYNEQFF.

The gene calls are TRBV6-4 and TRBJ2-3; maybe TRBD1 (5 bases). Germline CDR1 MRHNA, CDR2 SNTAGT. The CDR3 length is 14 residues. The V gene lost 10 bases and the J gene lost 0 bases, with 14 bases spanning the gap. CDR3 DNA: TGTGCCACAGCGTCAGGGTCAAGCACAGATACGCAGTATTTT. It encodes CATASGSSTDTQYF.

This chain joins TRBV7-9 and TRBJ1-5, with D unclear. Germline lookup yields CDR1 SEHNR and CDR2 FQNEAQ (reference sequence). This CDR3 spans 16 amino acids. V was pared by 1 base and J by 8 bases, with 18 bases between. The CDR3 DNA reads as TGTGCCAGCAGCTTAGGTTTCTTGGCAGGTGGGGAGCCCCAGCATTTT. Its translation is CASSLGFLAGGEPQHF.

V gene TRBV5-5 combines with J gene TRBJ2-1, with a tentative D call TRBD2 (6 bases). Germline V CDR1 and CDR2: SGHKS, YYEKEE (reference sequence). Deletions cut 4 bases from V and 1 base from J, with 12 bases between. The length of the CDR3 is 15 residues. This chain's CDR3 is CASSPREKSYNEQFF. Written as DNA, the CDR3 is TGTGCCAGCAGCCCCCGGGAGAAGTCCTACAATGAGCAGTTCTTC.

This clone was found a few times. V and J are TRBV18 and TRBJ2-4; 8 bases map to TRBD1. The CDR3 contains 14 residues. From germline, CDR1 is KGHSH and CDR2 LQKENI. V was clipped by 3 bases and J by 8 bases; unmatched bases: 6. CDR3 nucleotides: TGTGCCAGCTCACCGCCGGGACAGGTGGACATTCAGTACTTC. Protein product: CASSPPGQVDIQYF.

The chain joins TRBV18 to TRBJ2-7; TRBD2 agrees at 13 bases. This CDR3 has 15 amino acids. Per germline, CDR1 KGHSH and CDR2 LQKENI. V was pared by 6 bases and J by 6 bases, with 8 bases of the junction left unmatched. CDR3 DNA: TGTGCCAGCTCCCGAGGACTAGCGGGAGAAACCGAGCAGTACTTC. It codes for CASSRGLAGETEQYF.

The table lists this clone with a few counts. The chain carries TRBV7-9 and TRBJ2-5, with D uncertain. Trimming cost V 5 bases and J 2 bases, with 15 bases left between them. Germline V gene sequence: CDR1 SEHNR, CDR2 FQNEAQ (reference sequence). CDR3 length equals 15 residues. CDR3 bases: TGTGCCAGCAGCCCCACCAGGAACCAGCAAGAGACCCAGTACTTC. Protein product: CASSPTRNQQETQYF.

The chain is built from TRBV6-5 and TRBJ2-1; 10 bases are shared with TRBD2. V lost 6 bases and J lost 6; bases outside the gene matches: 8. Germline CDR1 reads MNHEY; CDR2 reads SVGAGI. This CDR3 contains 15 residues. CDR3 DNA sequence: TGTGCCAGCAGCCTAGCGGGAGCGGGACGCAATGAGCAGTTCTTC. Translated, it gives CASSLAGAGRNEQFF.

DNA for the CDR3: TGTGCCAGCAGTGAGACAGGGTGGGGCTACACCTTC. Translation: CASSETGWGYTF. The rearrangement links TRBV2 to TRBJ1-2; the match to TRBD1 covers 7 bases. The CDR3 sequence is 12 residues long. Trimming cost V 3 bases and J 8 bases; bases outside gene matches: 3. CDR1 and CDR2 from the germline V gene are SNHLY and FYNNEI.

V and J are TRBV7-2 and TRBJ2-5; TRBD2 matches 13 bases. Losses at the gene ends were 5 bases for V and 4 bases for J; bases not matched to a gene: 4. The germline V gene encodes CDR1 SGHTA and CDR2 FQGNSA. The CDR3 sequence is 15 residues long. The CDR3 DNA reads TGTGCCAGCAGCCAATGGACTAGCGGGGGAGAGACCCAGTACTTC. The encoded protein is CASSQWTSGGETQYF.

The chain is built from TRBV5-4 and TRBJ2-3, with 13 bases aligning to TRBD2. Germline-derived CDR1 and CDR2 are SGHNT and YYREEE (reference sequence). The CDR3 spans 15 residues. The J segment lost 6 bases and the V segment lost 2 bases, leaving 3 bases of the junction unmatched. The CDR3 here is CASSFGLAGVDTQYF. The CDR3 DNA follows: TGTGCCAGCAGCTTCGGACTAGCGGGAGTGGATACGCAGTATTTT.

This sequence joins TRBV6-1 and TRBJ2-5; the D gene could be TRBD1 or TRBD2 (5 bases each). Trimming cost V 2 bases and J 5 bases, with 12 bases left between them. There are 14 residues in the CDR3. Germline V lookup: CDR1 MNHNS, CDR2 SASEGT. CDR3 amino acids: CASSEPGRGETQYF. CDR3 in DNA: TGTGCCAGCAGTGAACCCGGACGGGGCGAGACCCAGTACTTC.

The rearrangement uses TRBV27 and TRBJ2-5; maybe TRBD1 (5 bases). V shed 3 bases and J shed 1 base, with 9 bases lying between them. Germline CDR1 is MNHEY and CDR2 is SMNVEV (reference sequence). This CDR3 is 14 amino acids long. The CDR3 DNA is TGTGCCAGCAGTTTCGACAGCCTCCAAGAGACCCAGTACTTC. This translates into CASSFDSLQETQYF.

This chain connects TRBV13 to TRBJ1-2, with a tentative D call TRBD1 (6 bases). Germline V gene data show CDR1 as PRHDT and CDR2 as FYEKMQ (reference sequence). Trimming shortened V by 4 bases and J by 3 bases, and 15 bases separated the two germline ends. CDR3 length: 15 amino acids. The CDR3 region has the DNA TGTGCCAGCAGCTCTAGGACAGACGGGGACTATGGCTACACCTTC. Encoded protein: CASSSRTDGDYGYTF.

The V and J genes are TRBV28 and TRBJ2-3; 7 nucleotides match TRBD1. CDR1 is MDHEN and CDR2 is SYDVKM in the germline V gene. This CDR3 has 15 amino acids. V trimming: 5 bases; J trimming: 5 bases; junction bases outside the gene matches: 10. CDR3 nucleotides: TGTGCCAGCAGTCTAGGGGGCCTATTTCGAGATACGCAGTATTTT. As protein: CASSLGGLFRDTQYF.

The chain employs TRBV2 and TRBJ2-5; no clear D gene. V lost 2 bases to trimming and J lost 5 bases, with 21 bases between them. Per the germline V gene, CDR1 is SNHLY and CDR2 is FYNNEI. The CDR3 runs to 17 residues. The CDR3 nucleotides read TGTGCCAGCAGTGAATCAGTAGTTGTCCTCCAACCGGAGACCCAGTACTTC. Its translation: CASSESVVVLQPETQYF.

This rearrangement joins TRBV7-8 to TRBJ1-5; weak D call: TRBD1 (5 bases). Trimming pared 4 bases from V and 2 bases from J, leaving 12 bases between. From germline, CDR1 is SGHVS and CDR2 FQNEAQ. The CDR3 loop spans 15 amino acids. The CDR3: CASSSSRVGNQPQHF. In DNA form, the CDR3 reads TGTGCCAGCAGCTCCTCCAGGGTAGGCAATCAGCCCCAGCATTTT.

The V gene is TRBV7-9, the J gene TRBJ2-3; 8 nucleotides agree with TRBD2. The CDR3 consists of 17 residues. The germline gives CDR1 SEHNR, CDR2 FQNEAQ (reference sequence). V was pared by 5 bases and J by 6 bases, with 16 bases of the junction left unmatched. CDR3 DNA: TGTGCCAGCAGCCGTTTGGTTGGAGCGGGAGTGGGGGATACGCAGTATTTT. Its translation is CASSRLVGAGVGDTQYF. The full variable domain, its missing parts supplied by reference TRBV7-9 and TRBJ2-3, is DTGVSQNPRHKITKRGQNVTFRCDPISEHNRLYWYRQTLGQGPEFLTYFQNEAQLEKSRLLSDRFSAERPKGSFSTLEIQRTEQGDSAMYLCASSRLVGAGVGDTQYFGPGTRLTVL.

The V and J genes are TRBV3-1 (or the pseudogene TRBV3-2) and TRBJ1-1; D is unclear. CDR3 size: 13 residues. V lost 1 base to trimming and J lost 5 bases, with 8 bases between them. Germline CDR1 LGHDT, CDR2 YNNKEL (reference sequence). The CDR3 region has the DNA TGTGCCAGCAGCCAAGTCCGGGATACTGAAGCTTTCTTT. Amino acid sequence: CASSQVRDTEAFF.